Described below is a single T cell receptor (beta chain) sequence and its context. The sample originates from a study of blood T cell repertoires in COVID-19. TCRdb's copy holds only in-frame clones and misses some; the assay was immunoSEQ multiplex PCR. The table shows 85,000 to 95,000 clones, with over 60% occurring only once. Input material: peripheral blood. This sequence originates from a man aged 65 to 79 with acute or convalescent COVID-19.

As DNA, the CDR3 is TGTGCCAGCAGTTCATTGACAGGGAACGACCAGCCCCAGCATTTT. This gives the protein CASSSLTGNDQPQHF. The genes are TRBV28 and TRBJ1-5, with TRBD1 matching over 7 bases. The length of the CDR3 is 15 residues. Germline trimming cut 4 bases from V and 7 bases from J; bases unmatched to any gene: 10. Germline-derived CDR1 and CDR2 are MDHEN and SYDVKM.